Listed below are T cell receptor beta chains from one sample, sequenced in a study of Graves' ophthalmopathy and Graves' hyperthyroidism. TCRdb passed the multiplex PCR reads through MiXCR, listing each CDR3 protein once. Of about 240,000 distinct CDR3 sequences listed, about 47% were seen once; the top ten hold about 45%. The sample taken for sequencing was peripheral blood. The receptors were gathered from an adult man with Graves' ophthalmopathy. Each CDR3 is given without its conserved first and last residue.

J gene: TRBJ2-7
V gene: TRBV12-3/TRBV12-4
CDR3 protein: ASGLITQGTHEQY

J gene: TRBJ2-7
V gene: TRBV14
CDR3 protein: ASSQDRPRKDEQY

J gene: TRBJ2-7
V gene: TRBV28
CDR3 protein: ASNRQSYEQY

J gene: TRBJ1-5
V gene: TRBV12-3/TRBV12-4
CDR3 protein: ASSLSGTAYQPQH

J gene: TRBJ2-5
V gene: TRBV12-3/TRBV12-4
CDR3 protein: ASSPLDRMETQY

J gene: TRBJ2-5
V gene: TRBV9
CDR3 protein: ASSVAQGETQY

J gene: TRBJ2-7
V gene: TRBV29-1
CDR3 protein: SVQTTGTSSYEQY

J gene: TRBJ2-7
V gene: TRBV20-1
CDR3 protein: SAGAGRGYEQY

J gene: TRBJ1-1
V gene: TRBV20-1
CDR3 protein: SATDRETMNTEAF

J gene: TRBJ1-3
V gene: TRBV9
CDR3 protein: ASSAGWTEGNTIY

J gene: TRBJ2-7
V gene: TRBV5-8
CDR3 protein: ASGGLGQGIDEQY

J gene: TRBJ1-4
V gene: TRBV13
CDR3 protein: ASSLQRTGREKLF

J gene: TRBJ1-1
V gene: TRBV19
CDR3 protein: ASSRVSNTEAF

J gene: TRBJ2-5
V gene: TRBV5-8
CDR3 protein: ASQTRDRPTQY

J gene: TRBJ1-1
V gene: TRBV6-6
CDR3 protein: ASSYSGTGIVLTEAF

J gene: TRBJ2-2
V gene: TRBV7-3
CDR3 protein: ASSLIGGVITGELF

J gene: TRBJ1-3
V gene: TRBV20-1
CDR3 protein: SASPGNINTIY

J gene: TRBJ1-4
V gene: TRBV10-2
CDR3 protein: ATGDSNEKLF

J gene: TRBJ2-7
V gene: TRBV9
CDR3 protein: ASSLQGAPGVREQY

J gene: TRBJ2-2
V gene: TRBV7-9
CDR3 protein: ASSIPKDRAAGELF

J gene: TRBJ2-7
V gene: TRBV25-1
CDR3 protein: ASSGSNRGYEQY

J gene: TRBJ1-2
V gene: TRBV20-1
CDR3 protein: SARNSRGEGYT

J gene: TRBJ1-6
V gene: TRBV19
CDR3 protein: ASARDQARYNSPLH

J gene: TRBJ1-2
V gene: TRBV10-2
CDR3 protein: ASSPDRGNGYT

J gene: TRBJ2-2
V gene: TRBV24-1
CDR3 protein: ATARRGANTGELS

J gene: TRBJ2-5
V gene: TRBV20-1
CDR3 protein: SAREWTSAEETQY

J gene: TRBJ1-3
V gene: TRBV19
CDR3 protein: ASSKPGTRGNTIY

J gene: TRBJ2-7
V gene: TRBV7-8
CDR3 protein: ASSILAGGYEQY

J gene: TRBJ2-5
V gene: TRBV15
CDR3 protein: ATSRSDRVQETQY

J gene: TRBJ2-7
V gene: TRBV2
CDR3 protein: ASSDAGNEQY

J gene: TRBJ2-2
V gene: TRBV7-9
CDR3 protein: ASLTNSDPGELF

J gene: TRBJ1-6
V gene: TRBV7-8
CDR3 protein: ASSLGPPSPLH

J gene: TRBJ2-5
V gene: TRBV12-3/TRBV12-4
CDR3 protein: ASGTGGAETQY

J gene: TRBJ1-1
V gene: TRBV11-2
CDR3 protein: ASSLDYRDPEAF

J gene: TRBJ2-2
V gene: TRBV2
CDR3 protein: ASIGRVNTGELF

J gene: TRBJ2-5
V gene: TRBV7-9
CDR3 protein: ASSFQGQPRGETQY

J gene: TRBJ2-7
V gene: TRBV15
CDR3 protein: ATSRTPTGTYEQY

J gene: TRBJ1-2
V gene: TRBV12-3/TRBV12-4
CDR3 protein: ASSLVGRGGYT

J gene: TRBJ2-5
V gene: TRBV29-1
CDR3 protein: SVCEVYETQY

J gene: TRBJ1-1
V gene: TRBV5-5
CDR3 protein: ASSLGQGALITEAF

J gene: -
V gene: TRBV7-8
CDR3 protein: ASSLRFVKNIQY

J gene: TRBJ1-1
V gene: TRBV19
CDR3 protein: ASIVSGVTEAF

J gene: TRBJ1-2
V gene: TRBV7-2
CDR3 protein: ASSFLGSQGYT

J gene: TRBJ1-5
V gene: TRBV19
CDR3 protein: ASSAREGQPQH

J gene: TRBJ2-5
V gene: TRBV7-2
CDR3 protein: ASSSQPGAQETQY

J gene: TRBJ2-2
V gene: TRBV10-2
CDR3 protein: ASSESGPNTGELF

J gene: TRBJ1-5
V gene: TRBV19
CDR3 protein: ASSITRDRNQPQH

J gene: TRBJ2-7
V gene: TRBV20-1
CDR3 protein: SARRDSHEQY

J gene: TRBJ2-1
V gene: TRBV9
CDR3 protein: ASSGGRYNEQF

J gene: TRBJ1-2
V gene: TRBV7-3
CDR3 protein: ASSDKTGRGGYT

J gene: TRBJ1-1
V gene: TRBV10-2
CDR3 protein: ASTATGYETEAF

J gene: TRBJ2-3
V gene: TRBV13
CDR3 protein: ASSVEASTDTQY

J gene: TRBJ2-7
V gene: TRBV14
CDR3 protein: ASSLVASGILSYEQY

J gene: TRBJ2-7
V gene: TRBV5-8
CDR3 protein: ASSLMGTGRASYEQY

J gene: TRBJ2-7
V gene: TRBV24-1
CDR3 protein: ATSDSRTGVYEQY

J gene: TRBJ2-3
V gene: TRBV11-1
CDR3 protein: ASSLDGSGDTQY

J gene: TRBJ2-7
V gene: TRBV5-1
CDR3 protein: ASSLRASGVNVYEQY

J gene: TRBJ2-5
V gene: TRBV7-7
CDR3 protein: ARDPGIKETQY

J gene: TRBJ2-5
V gene: TRBV10-3
CDR3 protein: AISDSGQGDETQY